Below, one T cell receptor (beta chain) is given with its context. Antigen specificity is unknown. CDR3 length equals 14 residues. V lost 5 bases and J 1 base, leaving 11 bases between the germline ends. Germline assignment: CDR1 MDHEN and CDR2 SYDVKM. Assay used: immunoSEQ multiplex PCR; TCRdb lists only in-frame clones, some missing. The sample consists of 150,000 or so clones, around nine tenths of them appearing once. This specimen comes from a study of lymphopenia after photon versus proton radiotherapy. Study conclusions and caveats: After the lymphocyte nadir, photon-treated repertoires showed oligoclonal expansion, especially of CD8+ Temra cells. Better survival with proton therapy was suggested as possible, not demonstrated. A bigger post-nadir fall in TCR diversity correlated inversely with survival time in deceased patients. Proton therapy kept repertoires fairly stable, unlike photons, which gained effector/memory cells.

Source: peripheral blood, taken from a patient treated with photon-based radiotherapy. This TCR was recovered from a man aged 50-60 years with gastric cancer. V usage is TRBV28 and J usage is TRBJ1-1; TRBD1 is a possible D gene (6 bases). The CDR3 reads CASSRRGGNTEAFF. CDR3 coding DNA: TGTGCCAGCAGTCGCAGGGGAGGGAACACTGAAGCTTTCTTT. Full variable domain (outside the CDR3, taken from reference TRBV28 and TRBJ1-1): DVKVTQSSRYLVKRTGEKVFLECVQDMDHENMFWYRQDPGLGLRLIYFSYDVKMKEKGDIPEGYSVSREKKERFSLILESASTNQTSMYLCASSRRGGNTEAFFGQGTRLTVV.